What follows describes a single TCR beta chain. Its target is unknown. TCRdb keeps only in-frame clones here, not all; method: immunoSEQ multiplex PCR. This repertoire shows 45,000 to 60,000 clones, approximately 84% found once; its top ten account for approximately 8.5%. The data belong to a study of T cell clones after liver transplantation. Overall study context: Post-transplant blood was tracked for graft-donor-reactive T cell clones identified in a pre-transplant mixed lymphocyte reaction.

Thawed unstimulated PBMCs were FACS-sorted by CD3, CD4 and CD8 into two populations. Findings of the study overall: Post-transplant time points were not standardized, so conclusions are preliminary.

The clonotype comes from a human donor who received a liver transplant. Sequenced here: CD4+ T cells from blood, sampled before liver transplant.

CDR3 loop: CASSPRGRGTDEQFF. The CDR3, as DNA: TGTGCCAGCAGCCCGAGGGGGCGCGGGACCGATGAGCAGTTCTTC. V usage is TRBV13 and J usage is TRBJ2-1; D might be TRBD1 (7 bases). Trimming removed 5 bases at V and 8 bases at J, with 19 bases between. There are 15 residues in the CDR3. In germline, CDR1 is PRHDT, CDR2 FYEKMQ (reference sequence).